This entry lists 21 T cell receptor beta chains sequenced from one sample in a study of vaccination and CD4 T cells after COVID-19. Regarding treatment: approximately 9-day PBMC culture with coronavirus spike peptide pools or control peptides (ViraFEST assay). Researchers used the Oncomine TCR Beta short-read assay to sequence DNA from cultured CD4+ T cells. TCRdb reprocessed the PCR reads via MiXCR and lists one record per CDR3 protein. The sample lists around 15,000 distinct CDR3 sequences; around 80% were seen once. No antigens are known for them. The source material was CD4+ T cells from blood, cultured in vitro. The receptor source for this set is a human donor who had recovered from COVID-19.

The chain is built from TRBV7-2 and TRBJ1-6; 7 bases align to TRBD1. CDR1 is SGHTA and CDR2 is FQGNSA in the germline V gene. Germline trimming cut 1 base from V and 10 bases from J; bases unmatched to any gene: 4. The CDR3 length is 14 residues. CDR3 region: CASSLGRGHSPLHF. The CDR3 coding sequence is TGTGCCAGCAGCTTAGGGAGGGGGCACTCACCCCTCCACTTT.

The chain has TRBV7-2 and TRBJ2-3, with D maybe TRBD1 (6 bases). Germline V gene sequence: CDR1 SGHTA, CDR2 FQGNSA. Trimming shortened V by 5 bases and J by 2 bases, and 11 bases separated the two germline ends. The CDR3 spans 14 residues. CDR3: CASSVGASTDTQYF. Written as DNA, the CDR3 is TGTGCCAGCAGCGTGGGGGCCTCCACAGATACGCAGTATTTT.

This clonotype was observed once. The CDR3 loop reads CASSYSPQEQYF. The CDR3 DNA is TGTGCCAGCAGTTACAGTCCTCAGGAGCAGTACTTC. The rearrangement links TRBV28 to TRBJ2-7, with no clear D. The CDR3 spans 12 residues. Germline loops: CDR1 MDHEN, CDR2 SYDVKM. V dropped 4 bases and J dropped 7 bases, with 11 bases sitting between them.

The gene calls are TRBV24-1 and TRBJ2-5; 12 bases align to TRBD2. J lost 2 bases, V lost 4 bases, and 7 bases had no gene match. CDR1 is KGHDR and CDR2 is SFDVKD in the germline V gene. The CDR3 is 17 amino acids. The CDR3 coding sequence is TGTGCCACCAGTGACCCAACTAGCGGGAGGAGGCAAGAGACCCAGTACTTC. It encodes CATSDPTSGRRQETQYF.

V is TRBV28 and J is TRBJ1-5; D ambiguous. V shed 4 bases and J shed 2 bases, with 3 bases lying between them. There are 12 residues in the CDR3. Germline CDR1 MDHEN, CDR2 SYDVKM. CDR3 DNA: TGTGCCAGCAGTTCGGGCAATCAGCCCCAGCATTTT. Translated: CASSSGNQPQHF.

V is TRBV21-1 and J is TRBJ2-5; TRBD1 was called by the table and not checked on the DNA. TRBV21-1 is a pseudogene segment. The CDR3 has 15 amino acids. This CDR3 is CASSSRQGNGETQYF. In DNA form, the CDR3 reads TGTGCCAGCAGCTCTCGACAGGGGAACGGGGAGACCCAGTACTTC.

J is TRBJ2-3 and V is TRBV27; TRBD1 is a possible D gene (5 bases). Between the trimmed V and J ends, which lost 3 bases and 1 base, there was a span of 17 bases. The CDR3 has 17 residues. Germline V CDR1 and CDR2: MNHEY, SMNVEV (reference sequence). This CDR3 is CASSFSTRVRGTDTQYF. The CDR3 DNA reads TGTGCCAGCAGTTTTAGCACCAGGGTAAGAGGCACAGATACGCAGTATTTT.

The chain combines TRBV12-3 or TRBV12-4 with TRBJ2-3, with D possibly being TRBD1 (6 bases). Trimming removed 6 bases at V and 9 bases at J, with 19 bases between. The CDR3 contains 14 residues. CDR3 nucleotide sequence: TGTGCCAGCAGCCGGCCCTTTACAGGGCCCACGCAGTATTTT. Amino acids: CASSRPFTGPTQYF.

CDR3 sequence reads: CASSSKGLEYNSPLHF. For the CDR3, the DNA is TGTGCCAGCAGTTCTAAGGGGCTCGAATATAATTCACCCCTCCACTTT. The chain has TRBV28 and TRBJ1-6, with a tentative D call TRBD1 (5 bases). Germline CDR1 and CDR2: MDHEN and SYDVKM. Trimming removed 4 bases from V and 4 bases from J, with 14 bases in between. This CDR3 is built from 16 residues. The full variable domain, its missing parts supplied by reference TRBV28 and TRBJ1-6, is DVKVTQSSRYLVKRTGEKVFLECVQDMDHENMFWYRQDPGLGLRLIYFSYDVKMKEKGDIPEGYSVSREKKERFSLILESASTNQTSMYLCASSSKGLEYNSPLHFGNGTRLTVT.

The rearrangement joins TRBV19 to TRBJ2-3; TRBD1 agrees at 7 bases. The CDR3 sequence is 15 residues long. CDR1 is LNHDA and CDR2 is SQIVND in the germline V gene (reference sequence). The junction had 13 bases not matched to a gene; V was cut back by 9 bases and J by 4 bases. The CDR3 coding sequence is TGTGCCAGACCGCCAGCTCGGACAGGAGCAGATACGCAGTATTTT. Amino acids: CARPPARTGADTQYF.

This clonotype came up once. The chain uses TRBV6-2 or TRBV6-3 and TRBJ2-3, with 15 bases lining up with TRBD2. The CDR3 totals 17 residues. CDR1 and CDR2 (germline): MNHEY, SVGEGT. V was clipped by 6 bases and J by 5 bases; unmatched bases: 9. The CDR3 nucleotides read TGTGCCAGCAGCTCCCCGGGACTAGCGGGAGGAGTAGATACGCAGTATTTT. Translated: CASSSPGLAGGVDTQYF.

This clonotype has more than one count but fewer than ten. CDR3 in DNA: TGTGCCAGCAGACAAAGACCGAGATTCACTAACTATGGCTACACCTTC. Its protein product is CASRQRPRFTNYGYTF. The rearrangement joins TRBV6-2 or TRBV6-3 to TRBJ1-2; D ambiguous. V was clipped by 6 bases and J by 0 bases, with 17 bases between them. This CDR3 is built from 16 residues. Per the germline V gene, CDR1 is MNHEY and CDR2 is SVGEGT.

The chain couples TRBV12-3 or TRBV12-4 to TRBJ1-4, with a weak D call TRBD1 (6 bases). Trimming pared 4 bases from V and 7 bases from J, leaving 10 bases between. This CDR3 has 13 residues. CDR3 in amino acids: CASSSQQGEKLFF. The CDR3 region has the DNA TGTGCCAGCAGTTCCCAACAGGGTGAAAAACTGTTTTTT.

The chain links TRBV27 to TRBJ2-3; 7 nucleotides agree with TRBD1. Losses at the gene ends were 5 bases for V and 3 bases for J; bases not matched to a gene: 11. This CDR3 spans 16 amino acids. CDR1 is MNHEY, CDR2 SMNVEV, per germline (reference sequence). CDR3 sequence reads: CASSPQRTGRTDTQYF. The CDR3 DNA reads TGTGCCAGCAGTCCCCAAAGGACAGGCCGTACAGATACGCAGTATTTT.

In this sample, this clonotype is medium-sized. The chain carries TRBV20-1 and TRBJ1-2, with 8 bases fitting TRBD1. The CDR3 is 13 residues long. Germline V lookup: CDR1 DFQATT, CDR2 SNEGSKA (reference sequence). The junction had 3 bases not matched to a gene; V was cut back by 0 bases and J by 6 bases. The CDR3 bases are TGCAGTGCTAGAGAAAGCAGGGGGCATGGCTACACCTTC. It specifies CSARESRGHGYTF.

The chain uses TRBV11-3 and TRBJ2-7; TRBD1 aligns across 7 bases. J lost 5 bases, V lost 5 bases, and 6 bases had no gene match. The length of the CDR3 is 13 residues. Germline-derived CDR1 and CDR2 are SGHNT and YENEEA. CDR3 sequence (DNA): TGTGCCAGCAGCCTACAGGGGTGGCACGAGCAGTACTTC. It translates to CASSLQGWHEQYF.

V is TRBV20-1 and J is TRBJ1-5; D perhaps matches TRBD1 (5 bases). V gave up 1 base and J gave up 6 bases, with 19 bases separating them. Germline values: CDR1 DFQATT, CDR2 SNEGSKA (reference sequence). The CDR3 has 16 amino acids. CDR3 nucleotides: TGCAGTGCTAGAGCTCTTGGACGGGGGGTGACTCAGCCCCAGCATTTT. Amino acids: CSARALGRGVTQPQHF.

This chain joins TRBV28 and TRBJ1-5; D gene ambiguous. From germline, CDR1 is MDHEN and CDR2 SYDVKM. V was cut by 8 bases and J by 2 bases, with 13 bases left in between. The CDR3 length is 14 residues. CDR3 sequence (DNA): TGTGCCAGCCATTCCTCATATGGCAATCAGCCCCAGCATTTT. It encodes CASHSSYGNQPQHF.

The V gene is TRBV6-2 or TRBV6-3, the J gene TRBJ2-7, with TRBD2 matching 7 bases. Trimming removed 2 bases from V and 0 bases from J; junction bases left unmatched: 4. CDR3 length: 15 amino acids. Germline CDR1 is MNHEY and CDR2 is SVGEGT. CDR3 sequence: CASSYAGGSSYEQYF. The CDR3 DNA is TGTGCCAGCAGTTACGCCGGGGGGAGCTCCTACGAGCAGTACTTC.

This sequence joins TRBV20-1 and TRBJ2-7, with D uncertain. V was shortened by 6 bases and J by 6 bases, with 9 bases between the two germline ends. Germline V gene lookup returns CDR1 DFQATT and CDR2 SNEGSKA (reference sequence). This CDR3 region has 10 residues. CDR3: CSAGVSEQYF. The DNA for the CDR3 is TGCAGTGCCGGCGTGAGCGAGCAGTACTTC.

In this sample, this clonotype turned up once. The CDR3 region has the DNA TGCAGTGCTAGAGATCACAGGGATATGTCCTACGAGCAGTACTTC. Protein sequence: CSARDHRDMSYEQYF. This chain connects TRBV20-1 to TRBJ2-7; the D gene is possibly TRBD1 (6 bases). Germline CDR1 is DFQATT and CDR2 is SNEGSKA (reference sequence). V was clipped by 0 bases and J by 1 base, with 13 bases between them. CDR3 size: 15 residues.